Following are 2 T cell receptor beta chains from one sample sequenced in a study of T-cell memory formation after mild COVID-19. TCRdb reprocessed the 5' RACE reads via MiXCR and lists one record per CDR3 protein. The sample shows approximately 430,000 distinct CDR3 sequences, around a quarter of them seen only once. The source material was PBMCs or a T cell subset sorted from them (not recorded which). These receptor sequences come from an adult woman who had mild COVID-19 (a few samples of this study predate the infection). Cell type and time point are not known.

J is TRBJ2-3 and V is TRBV4-1; D not resolved. With 1 base removed from V and 4 bases from J, the gap between germline ends came to 12 bases. There are 15 residues in the CDR3. Looked up from germline, CDR1 is MGHRA and CDR2 is YSYEKL. The chain's CDR3 is CASSQGPASADTQYF. CDR3 bases: TGCGCCAGCAGCCAAGGGCCTGCGAGCGCAGATACGCAGTATTTT.

This clonotype came up many times. The V call is TRBV5-1, the J call TRBJ2-7; no clear D gene. CDR1 and CDR2 from the germline V gene are SGHRS and YFSETQ. V was pared by 2 bases and J by 2 bases, with 11 bases between. The CDR3 length is 14 residues. In DNA form, the CDR3 reads TGCGCCAGCAGCTTAGGAAGATTCCCCTACGAGCAGTACTTC. It translates to CASSLGRFPYEQYF.